The clone carrying this T cell receptor beta chain was detected only a few times. Antigen specificity is unknown. The data originate from a study of blood T cells in healthy people across ages. Study-level points and caveats: PBMCs went unsorted, and a conclusive naive versus antigen-experienced comparison was therefore prevented.

Combining a sample-barcoded 5' primer with a J-beta primer mix, a second PCR ran for about 6 to 12 cycles. MiXCR, run by TCRdb on the 5' RACE reads, gives a single entry per CDR3 protein. The table records hundreds of thousands of distinct CDR3 sequences, about 61% of them present only once. The TCR sequence derives from a man aged 35 to 55 in good health. Sequenced: blood.

DNA for the CDR3: TGTGCCAGCAGCCTTCCCCTGACCTACGAGCAGTACTTC. This gives the protein CASSLPLTYEQYF. The rearrangement links TRBV7-9 to TRBJ2-7; no clear D. This CDR3 contains 13 residues. Trimming stripped 5 bases from V and 2 bases from J, with 10 bases between. Germline values: CDR1 SEHNR, CDR2 FQNEAQ (reference sequence).